This T cell receptor beta chain was sequenced for a study of T cells expressing NK-cell markers. For the study at large: In sorted CD3+CD56+NKG2C+, CD3+CD56+NKG2C- and CD3+CD56-NKG2C+ T cells, TCR beta repertoires were obtained. Within the sequenced cohort of eight donors, seven exhibited HCMV seropositivity and one was seronegative.

5'RACE template switching with UMIs produced the TCR beta cDNA. After re-calling the 5' RACE reads, TCRdb lists one entry per CDR3 protein, DNA absent. The data include roughly 150,000 distinct CDR3 sequences; the top ten clones carry about 19%. Per germline, CDR1 MNHNS and CDR2 SASEGT. This CDR3 spans 16 amino acids. On this clonotype itself: Its antigen is not identified.

Study results and limitations: HCMV specificity of expanded NKG2C+ T cell clones remained unclear.

Sequenced material: blood T cells: a sorted CD56 or NKG2C T cell subset, CD4+ or CD8+ T cells, or bulk PBMC T cells (not recorded which). This chain links TRBV6-1 with TRBJ2-7; TCRdb gives TRBD2 as the D gene, but with no DNA this cannot be confirmed. The receptor's source is a man aged 18-75 years in good health. CDR3 residues: CASSEKEASGSYEQYF.